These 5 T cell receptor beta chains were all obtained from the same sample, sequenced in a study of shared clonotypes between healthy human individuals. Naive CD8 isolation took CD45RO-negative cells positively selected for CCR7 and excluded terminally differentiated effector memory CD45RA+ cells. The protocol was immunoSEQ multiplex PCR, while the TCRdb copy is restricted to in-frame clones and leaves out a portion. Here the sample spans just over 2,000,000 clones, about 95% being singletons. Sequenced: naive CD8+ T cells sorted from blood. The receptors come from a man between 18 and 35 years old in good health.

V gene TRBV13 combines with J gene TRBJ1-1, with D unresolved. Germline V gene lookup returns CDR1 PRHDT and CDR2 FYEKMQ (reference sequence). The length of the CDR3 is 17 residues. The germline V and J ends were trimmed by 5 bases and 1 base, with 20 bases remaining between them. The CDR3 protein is CASSPTESGLKNTEAFF. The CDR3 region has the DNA TGTGCCAGCAGCCCCACCGAATCTGGACTGAAGAACACTGAAGCTTTCTTT.

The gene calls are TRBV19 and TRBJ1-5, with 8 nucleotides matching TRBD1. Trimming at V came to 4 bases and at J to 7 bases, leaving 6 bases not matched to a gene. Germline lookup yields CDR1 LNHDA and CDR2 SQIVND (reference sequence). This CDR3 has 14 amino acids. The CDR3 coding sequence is TGTGCCAGTAGTACGGACAGGGAGCGGCAGCCCCAGCATTTT. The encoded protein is CASSTDRERQPQHF.

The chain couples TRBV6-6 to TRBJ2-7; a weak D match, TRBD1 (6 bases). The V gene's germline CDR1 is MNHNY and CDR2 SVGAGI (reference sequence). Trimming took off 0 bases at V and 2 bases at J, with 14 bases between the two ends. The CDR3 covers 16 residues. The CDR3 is CASSYSRTDTAYEQYF. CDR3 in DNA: TGTGCCAGCAGTTACTCGAGGACAGACACTGCCTACGAGCAGTACTTC.

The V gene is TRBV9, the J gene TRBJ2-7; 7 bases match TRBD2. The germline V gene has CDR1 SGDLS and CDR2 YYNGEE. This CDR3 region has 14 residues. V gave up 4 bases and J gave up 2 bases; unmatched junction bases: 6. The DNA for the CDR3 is TGTGCCAGCAGCCCGGGGGGTCTCCCCTACGAGCAGTACTTC. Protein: CASSPGGLPYEQYF.

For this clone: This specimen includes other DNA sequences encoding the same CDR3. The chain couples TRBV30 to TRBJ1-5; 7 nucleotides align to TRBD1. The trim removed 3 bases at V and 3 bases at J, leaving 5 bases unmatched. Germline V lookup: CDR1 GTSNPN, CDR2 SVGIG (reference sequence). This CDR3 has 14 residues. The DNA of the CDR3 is TGTGCCTGGAGCGAGGGACAGATCAATCAGCCCCAGCATTTT. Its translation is CAWSEGQINQPQHF.